Shown below are 27 T cell receptor beta chains from a single sample sequenced in a study of T cell changes during pregnancy in multiple sclerosis. The method was immunoSEQ multiplex PCR; TCRdb's version includes in-frame clones alone and lacks a portion of them. The table lists approximately 28,000 clones, about 91% of them singletons. The sequencing here drew on peripheral blood, taken in the first trimester of pregnancy. The receptors derive from a female donor in good health, enrolled as a control in a pregnancy study.

This clone was recorded once. This rearrangement joins TRBV4-1 to TRBJ2-1, with 7 bases that match TRBD1. Trimming cost V 3 bases and J 3 bases; bases outside gene matches: 11. CDR3 size: 17 residues. The germline V gene encodes CDR1 MGHRA and CDR2 YSYEKL. The chain's CDR3 is CASSHRPGTADYNEQFF. The CDR3 region has the DNA TGCGCCAGCAGCCACAGACCAGGGACAGCGGACTACAATGAGCAGTTCTTC.

The rearrangement links TRBV7-2 to TRBJ2-3, with TRBD2 identical over 12 bases. CDR1 SGHTA and CDR2 FQGNSA come from the germline V gene. Trimming took 3 bases from V and 8 from J; bases not matched to a gene: 6. The CDR3 loop spans 15 amino acids. This CDR3 is CASSLSSGGAPTQYF. In DNA form, the CDR3 reads TGTGCCAGCAGCTTGTCTAGCGGGGGGGCCCCTACGCAGTATTTT. Based on the CDR3 plus reference TRBV7-2 and TRBJ2-3, the full variable domain is GAGVSQSPSNKVTEKGKDVELRCDPISGHTALYWYRQSLGQGLEFLIYFQGNSAPDKSGLPSDRFSAERTGGSVSTLTIQRTQQEDSAVYLCASSLSSGGAPTQYFGPGTRLTVL.

The CDR3 coding sequence is TGTGCCAGCAGCACTCGAAATGAAAAACTGTTTTTT. Amino acids: CASSTRNEKLFF. The V gene is TRBV5-4, the J gene TRBJ1-4; D gene ambiguous. V gave up 4 bases and J gave up 5 bases, with 6 bases separating them. The germline V gene has CDR1 SGHNT and CDR2 YYREEE (reference sequence). CDR3 length equals 12 residues.

The V gene is TRBV19, the J gene TRBJ2-7; 9 bases match TRBD1. Germline values: CDR1 LNHDA, CDR2 SQIVND (reference sequence). The ends lost 3 bases at V and 3 bases at J; junction bases unmatched: 3. CDR3 length: 14 residues. The CDR3 DNA is TGTGCCAGTAGTATCGGGACAGGGAACTACGAGCAGTACTTC. Encoded protein: CASSIGTGNYEQYF.

The chain couples TRBV11-2 to TRBJ2-7; 7 bases match TRBD1. CDR1 is SGHAT and CDR2 is FQNNGV in the germline V gene. The CDR3 has 14 amino acids. J gave up 9 bases and V 5 bases, and 13 bases lay outside the gene matches. CDR3 coding DNA: TGTGCCAGCAGCCAAACGGGACAGACGAGCGGGCAGTACTTC. It encodes CASSQTGQTSGQYF.

V usage is TRBV27 and J usage is TRBJ2-7; 9 bases are shared with TRBD2. Germline lookup yields CDR1 MNHEY and CDR2 SMNVEV (reference sequence). V was pared by 3 bases and J by 5 bases, with 8 bases of the junction left unmatched. The length of the CDR3 is 15 residues. CDR3 in DNA: TGTGCCAGCAGTTTGGCCCTAGCGGGATCGGACGAGCAGTACTTC. Amino acid sequence: CASSLALAGSDEQYF.

The genes are TRBV10-3 and TRBJ2-7, with 9 bases aligning to TRBD1. CDR1 is ENHRY and CDR2 is SYGVKD in the germline V gene. The CDR3 runs to 16 residues. The V segment lost 6 bases and the J segment 4 bases; nucleotides outside the gene matches: 13. CDR3 loop: CAISPSPGQGNYEQYF. For the CDR3, the DNA is TGTGCCATCAGCCCCTCTCCGGGACAGGGAAATTACGAGCAGTACTTC.

Only one count was recorded for this clone. This sequence joins TRBV19 and TRBJ2-1, with 10 bases lining up with TRBD1. The V gene end was trimmed by 8 bases and the J gene end by 7 bases; junction bases not matched to a gene: 11. The germline V gene has CDR1 LNHDA and CDR2 SQIVND (reference sequence). CDR3 length: 15 residues. The CDR3 loop reads CASSTRQGAKNEQFF. As DNA, the CDR3 is TGTGCCAGTTCAACCAGACAGGGGGCTAAGAATGAGCAGTTCTTC.

The chain employs TRBV2 and TRBJ1-2, with D hard to call. CDR3 length: 16 amino acids. V was shortened by 5 bases and J by 4 bases, with 20 bases between the two germline ends. Germline CDR1 SNHLY, CDR2 FYNNEI. Written as DNA, the CDR3 is TGTGCCAGCAGTATCTCTACGGGATGGATAAGCTATGGCTACACCTTC. It encodes CASSISTGWISYGYTF.

The chain combines TRBV29-1 with TRBJ2-5, with no clear D. The CDR3 loop spans 14 amino acids. Germline-derived CDR1 and CDR2 are SQVTM and ANQGSEA. The V and J ends lost 6 bases and 4 bases respectively, with 18 bases between them. The CDR3 sequence: CSVVLVRVVETQYF. Here the CDR3 DNA reads TGCAGCGTGGTCTTGGTCCGAGTAGTAGAGACCCAGTACTTC.

This chain connects TRBV6-1 to TRBJ1-3; D remains unclear. The germline gives CDR1 MNHNS, CDR2 SASEGT. The CDR3 is 11 amino acids. V lost 7 bases and J lost 4, with 5 bases in between. CDR3 nucleotides: TGTGCCAGCATTATCGGAAACACCATATATTTT. Its protein is CASIIGNTIYF.

The chain uses TRBV6-5 and TRBJ1-5; 7 nucleotides agree with TRBD1. This CDR3 region has 12 residues. Germline V gene lookup returns CDR1 MNHEY and CDR2 SVGAGI. Trimming cost V 8 bases and J 2 bases; bases outside gene matches: 0. The CDR3: CASGTGNQPQHF. The CDR3, as DNA: TGTGCCAGCGGGACAGGCAATCAGCCCCAGCATTTT.

This clone showed up just once. The chain carries TRBV28 and TRBJ1-6; the D is unclear. V lost 2 bases to trimming and J lost 7 bases, with 12 bases between them. The CDR3 is 15 residues long. The germline V gene has CDR1 MDHEN and CDR2 SYDVKM. In DNA form, the CDR3 reads TGTGCCAGCAGTTTAGGCCCAACGCCGAATTCACCCCTCCACTTT. Protein sequence: CASSLGPTPNSPLHF.

By sample fraction, this clone is medium-sized. V is TRBV19 and J is TRBJ1-1; 9 nucleotides line up with TRBD1. Germline loops: CDR1 LNHDA, CDR2 SQIVND (reference sequence). The CDR3 spans 14 residues. Trimming at V came to 3 bases and at J to 5 bases, leaving 4 bases not matched to a gene. The CDR3 nucleotides are TGTGCCAGTAGTATTCGTGGACAGGGGACTGAAGCTTTCTTT. It is translated as CASSIRGQGTEAFF.

This clone has just one count. The chain joins TRBV19 to TRBJ2-2; weak D call: TRBD1 (5 bases). Germline CDR1 reads LNHDA; CDR2 reads SQIVND (reference sequence). The CDR3 runs 15 residues. Trimming shortened V by 9 bases and J by 0 bases, and 14 bases separated the two germline ends. CDR3 in amino acids: CASNRQLPNTGELFF. The DNA for the CDR3 is TGTGCCAGCAATAGACAGCTACCGAACACCGGGGAGCTGTTTTTT. The whole variable domain, remainder taken from reference TRBV19 and TRBJ2-2, is DGGITQSPKYLFRKEGQNVTLSCEQNLNHDAMYWYRQDPGQGLRLIYYSQIVNDFQKGDIAEGYSVSREKKESFPLTVTSAQKNPTAFYLCASNRQLPNTGELFFGEGSRLTVL.

The chain has TRBV5-4 and TRBJ2-2; TRBD1 agrees at 7 bases. Germline lookup yields CDR1 SGHNT and CDR2 YYREEE (reference sequence). The CDR3 totals 15 residues. V lost 4 bases to trimming and J lost 6 bases; unmatched junction nucleotides: 9. Written as DNA, the CDR3 is TGTGCCAGCAGCATGACAGGGTCTGGGCCCGGGGAGCTGTTTTTT. Translating gives CASSMTGSGPGELFF.

The V and J genes are TRBV11-3 and TRBJ2-2; D may be TRBD2 (7 bases). This CDR3 has 17 residues. Germline values: CDR1 SGHNT, CDR2 YENEEA. Trimming cost V 0 bases and J 5 bases, with 16 bases left between them. The CDR3 region has the DNA TGTGCCAGCAGCTTAGACAGGGGAGGGAGTTGGACCGGGGAGCTGTTTTTT. Its protein product is CASSLDRGGSWTGELFF. The entire variable domain, with the rest obtained from reference TRBV11-3 and TRBJ2-2, is as follows: EAGVVQSPRYKIIEKKQPVAFWCNPISGHNTLYWYLQNLGQGPELLIRYENEEAVDDSQLPKDRFSAERLKGVDSTLKIQPAELGDSAVYLCASSLDRGGSWTGELFFGEGSRLTVL.

The chain couples TRBV14 to TRBJ2-7; no definite D call. CDR1 is SGHDN and CDR2 is FVKESK in the germline V gene. V lost 0 bases and J 6 bases, leaving 9 bases between the germline ends. The CDR3 loop spans 13 amino acids. CDR3 nucleotides: TGTGCCAGCAGCCAAGATCTCGGCGGCGAGCAGTACTTC. It is translated as CASSQDLGGEQYF.

This clone was observed a single time. The DNA for the CDR3 is TGCGCCAGCAGCCGAATGGACAGTAGCTCCTACGAGCAGTACTTC. Translated, it gives CASSRMDSSSYEQYF. The chain couples TRBV4-3 to TRBJ2-7; D is perhaps TRBD1 (6 bases). The CDR3 spans 15 residues. The V and J ends lost 4 bases and 0 bases respectively, with 13 bases between them. Germline CDR1 LGHNA, CDR2 YSLEER.

This sequence joins TRBV27 and TRBJ1-1; a possible D gene is TRBD1 (6 bases). From germline, CDR1 is MNHEY and CDR2 SMNVEV (reference sequence). V lost 0 bases and J 1 base, leaving 12 bases between the germline ends. CDR3 length: 16 residues. Here the CDR3 DNA reads TGTGCCAGCAGTTTATCGGGGGCAAAACCGAACACTGAAGCTTTCTTT. This codes for CASSLSGAKPNTEAFF.

The chain links TRBV11-2 to TRBJ2-7; D is uncertain. In germline, CDR1 is SGHAT, CDR2 FQNNGV. V was trimmed by 3 bases and J by 3 bases, leaving 6 bases between them. The CDR3 runs 12 residues. The CDR3 protein is CASSFIIYEQYF. The CDR3 DNA follows: TGTGCCAGCAGCTTTATAATCTACGAGCAGTACTTC.

The CDR3 DNA reads TGCAGCGTTGGAGGGACACCCCTCGGAGATACGCAGTATTTT. This codes for CSVGGTPLGDTQYF. V is TRBV29-1 and J is TRBJ2-3; possible D gene TRBD1, 6 bases. Germline V lookup: CDR1 SQVTM, CDR2 ANQGSEA. The CDR3 spans 14 residues. Trimming shortened V by 4 bases and J by 5 bases, and 16 bases separated the two germline ends.

V is TRBV27 and J is TRBJ2-7, with 9 bases fitting TRBD1. The germline V gene has CDR1 MNHEY and CDR2 SMNVEV (reference sequence). The CDR3 sequence is 16 residues long. The trim removed 4 bases at V and 0 bases at J, leaving 7 bases unmatched. For the CDR3, the DNA is TGTGCCAGCAGTTACACCGGGACAGGGCTCTCCTACGAGCAGTACTTC. Amino acid sequence: CASSYTGTGLSYEQYF.

The chain employs TRBV7-2 and TRBJ1-1; possible D gene TRBD1, 5 bases. Germline assignment: CDR1 SGHTA and CDR2 FQGNSA. The V end was cut by 3 bases, the J end by 5 bases, with 10 bases between. The CDR3 has 13 residues. The CDR3 nucleotides are TGTGCCAGCAGCTTCACCAGGGTTACTGAAGCTTTCTTT. Protein sequence: CASSFTRVTEAFF.

The chain carries TRBV19 and TRBJ2-7; TRBD1 agrees at 8 bases. The CDR3 is made up of 11 amino acids. The J segment lost 12 bases and the V segment lost 6 bases, leaving 7 bases of the junction unmatched. The germline gives CDR1 LNHDA, CDR2 SQIVND (reference sequence). The CDR3 here is CASSTGTGLYF. In nucleotides, the CDR3 is TGTGCCAGTAGCACAGGGACAGGCCTGTACTTC.

This clone has just one count. The chain joins TRBV19 to TRBJ2-7, with D possibly matching TRBD2 (6 bases). V was trimmed by 4 bases and J by 7 bases, leaving 8 bases between them. The germline CDR1 and CDR2 sequences are LNHDA and SQIVND (reference sequence). This CDR3 spans 11 amino acids. The DNA of the CDR3 is TGTGCCAGTAGTACCGGGGGTGAGCAGTACTTC. It translates to CASSTGGEQYF.

CDR3 loop: CASSEGQGVGSEQYF. The CDR3 nucleotides read TGTGCCAGCAGTGAAGGTCAGGGTGTTGGTAGCGAGCAGTACTTC. V gene TRBV2 combines with J gene TRBJ2-7, with D possibly TRBD1 on 5 matching bases. Germline V gene sequence: CDR1 SNHLY, CDR2 FYNNEI. The CDR3 covers 15 residues. V was clipped by 1 base and J by 6 bases, with 16 bases between them.